Below, one T cell receptor (beta chain) is given with its context. Its antigen is unknown. The data are from a study of vaccination and CD4 T cells after COVID-19. In the study overall: From HCoV-229E, HCoV-OC43, HCoV-NL63 and SARS-CoV-2, overlapping spike peptides were used to stimulate the cells.

This sample's treatment: roughly ten-day PBMC culture with coronavirus spike peptide pools or control peptides (ViraFEST assay). With the Oncomine TCR Beta short-read assay, DNA from cultured CD4+ T cells was sequenced. TCRdb processed the PCR reads anew with MiXCR; each CDR3 protein has one entry. The repertoire holds 20,000 to 25,000 distinct CDR3 sequences, with roughly 44% as singletons. The V segment lost 4 bases and the J segment 4 bases; nucleotides outside the gene matches: 11. There are 17 residues in the CDR3. Germline values: CDR1 SGHNT, CDR2 YYREEE (reference sequence). The sequence came from a human donor who received a COVID-19 vaccine. The sequencing here drew on CD4+ T cells from blood, cultured in vitro, taken before SARS-CoV-2 vaccination. The chain has TRBV5-4 and TRBJ2-2; 9 bases map to TRBD2. The CDR3 nucleotides are TGTGCCAGCAGCCGCGGCGGGGGGGGGCCTGGCACCGGGGAGCTGTTTTTT. This codes for CASSRGGGGPGTGELFF.